Each of the 7 T cell receptor beta chains below was sequenced from the same sample in a study of shared clonotypes between healthy human individuals. As defined, naive CD8 cells were CD45RO-negative and positively selected for CCR7, with terminally differentiated effector memory CD45RA+ cells excluded. Produced via immunoSEQ multiplex PCR; TCRdb's table is partial and in-frame only. Of about 800,000 clones listed, roughly 96% are singletons. Sequencing was carried out using naive CD8+ T cells sorted from blood. The source of these receptors is a young man in good health.

V gene TRBV6-5 combines with J gene TRBJ1-1; D is unresolved. Germline loops: CDR1 MNHEY, CDR2 SVGAGI. This CDR3 has 13 residues. The V and J ends lost 5 bases and 1 base respectively, with 8 bases between them. CDR3 DNA: TGTGCCAGCAGTGAACGTTGGAACACTGAAGCTTTCTTT. Residues: CASSERWNTEAFF.

V and J are TRBV15 and TRBJ2-2; 15 positions agree with TRBD2. V gave up 5 bases and J gave up 6 bases; unmatched junction bases: 10. The CDR3 covers 18 residues. Germline CDR1 and CDR2: LNHNV and YYDKDF (reference sequence). CDR3 DNA sequence: TGTGCCACCAGCCCTCTGGGACTAGCGGGAGGTGGTGCCGGGGAGCTGTTTTTT. Its protein is CATSPLGLAGGGAGELFF.

The V and J genes are TRBV2 and TRBJ1-2, with D unclear. Germline V gene lookup returns CDR1 SNHLY and CDR2 FYNNEI. This CDR3 is built from 13 residues. Between the trimmed V and J ends, which lost 4 bases and 4 bases, there was a span of 10 bases. CDR3 nucleotides: TGTGCCAGCAGTGGGAGGAAGGCCTATGGCTACACCTTC. Translating gives CASSGRKAYGYTF.

The V gene is TRBV11-2, the J gene TRBJ2-5, with a possible D match to TRBD2 (5 bases). The length of the CDR3 is 13 residues. Per the germline V gene, CDR1 is SGHAT and CDR2 is FQNNGV. V lost 3 bases and J lost 10, with 15 bases in between. The CDR3 nucleotides are TGTGCCAGCAGCTTGAGTAGCGCGATGGGCCAGTACTTC. This codes for CASSLSSAMGQYF.

The genes are TRBV5-4 and TRBJ1-2; D is unresolved. The CDR3 runs to 15 residues. The V gene lost 1 base and the J gene lost 4 bases, with 14 bases spanning the gap. The germline V gene encodes CDR1 SGHNT and CDR2 YYREEE (reference sequence). Here the CDR3 reads CASSLSRESFYGYTF. The CDR3 coding sequence is TGTGCCAGCAGCTTGAGTCGGGAGAGCTTCTATGGCTACACCTTC.

The V gene is TRBV13, the J gene TRBJ2-1; TRBD2 matches at 8 bases. J lost 8 bases, V lost 5 bases, and 23 bases had no gene match. The CDR3 extends over 19 amino acids. Germline values: CDR1 PRHDT, CDR2 FYEKMQ (reference sequence). As DNA, the CDR3 is TGTGCCAGCAGCATCCGTTGGGTCAGCGGGAGTATTGATAGGCATGAGCAGTTCTTC. This sequence encodes CASSIRWVSGSIDRHEQFF.

This chain uses TRBV6-4 with TRBJ2-1; maybe TRBD1 (5 bases). The CDR3 sequence is 13 residues long. Trimming pared 3 bases from V and 6 bases from J, leaving 9 bases between. In germline, CDR1 is MRHNA, CDR2 SNTAGT. The CDR3 loop reads CASSERGSNEQFF. CDR3 DNA: TGTGCCAGCAGTGAAAGGGGAAGCAATGAGCAGTTCTTC.